This T cell receptor (beta chain) was recorded in a study of shared clonotypes between healthy human individuals. Repertoires were generated with immunoSEQ multiplex PCR, while TCRdb's copy carries only in-frame clones and drops some. Among over a million clones listed, about 75% were seen once. Concerning this clone itself: What it recognizes is unknown.

The V end was cut by 5 bases, the J end by 7 bases, with 15 bases between. Germline V CDR1 and CDR2: SQVTM, ANQGSEA. This CDR3 region has 13 residues. Overall study results and limits: Non-shared clonotypes displayed generation probabilities falling below those of clonotypes present in all four donors.

Sequenced material: memory CD4+ T cells sorted from blood. The subset was: CD45RA-negative fraction. This rearrangement joins TRBV29-1 to TRBJ2-1; D is unclear. The sequence was obtained from a man between 18 and 29 years old in good health. As DNA, the CDR3 is TGCAGCGTTAGCGTGGCAGCCGGAAATGAGCAGTTCTTC. Its protein is CSVSVAAGNEQFF.